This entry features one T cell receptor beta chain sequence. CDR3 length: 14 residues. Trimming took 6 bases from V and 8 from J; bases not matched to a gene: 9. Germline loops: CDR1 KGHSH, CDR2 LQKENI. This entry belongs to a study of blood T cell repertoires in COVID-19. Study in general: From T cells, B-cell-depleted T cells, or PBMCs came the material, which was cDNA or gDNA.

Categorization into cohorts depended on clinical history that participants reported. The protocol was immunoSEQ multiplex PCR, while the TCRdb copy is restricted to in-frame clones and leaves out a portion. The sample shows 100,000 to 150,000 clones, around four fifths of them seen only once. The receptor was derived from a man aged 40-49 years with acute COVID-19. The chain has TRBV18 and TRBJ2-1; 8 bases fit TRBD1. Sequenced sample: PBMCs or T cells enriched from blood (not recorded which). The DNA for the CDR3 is TGTGCCAGCTCCCTTGGACAGGGCGGGGATGAGCAGTTCTTC. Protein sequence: CASSLGQGGDEQFF.